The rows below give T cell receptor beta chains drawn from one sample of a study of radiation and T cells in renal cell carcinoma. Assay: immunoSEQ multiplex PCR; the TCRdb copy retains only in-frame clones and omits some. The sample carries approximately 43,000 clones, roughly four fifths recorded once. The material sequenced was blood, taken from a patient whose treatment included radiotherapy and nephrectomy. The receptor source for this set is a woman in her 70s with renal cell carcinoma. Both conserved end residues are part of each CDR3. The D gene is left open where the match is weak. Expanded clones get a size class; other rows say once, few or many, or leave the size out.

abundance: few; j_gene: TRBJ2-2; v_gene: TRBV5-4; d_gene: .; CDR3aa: CASSLIRNTGELFF; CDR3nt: TGTGCCAGCAGCTTGATAAGGAACACCGGGGAGCTGTTTTTT
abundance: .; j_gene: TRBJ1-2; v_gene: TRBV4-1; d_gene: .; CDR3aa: CASSQEGTINYGYTF; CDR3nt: TGCGCCAGCAGCCAAGAAGGGACAATTAACTATGGCTACACCTTC
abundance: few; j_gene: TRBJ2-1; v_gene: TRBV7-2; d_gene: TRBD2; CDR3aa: CASSLGLAGYNEQFF; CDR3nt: TGTGCCAGCAGCTTGGGACTAGCGGGCTACAATGAGCAGTTCTTC
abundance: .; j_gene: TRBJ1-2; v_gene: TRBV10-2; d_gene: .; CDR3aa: CASSGSNYGYTF; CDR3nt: TGCGCCAGCAGCGGGAGTAACTATGGCTACACCTTC
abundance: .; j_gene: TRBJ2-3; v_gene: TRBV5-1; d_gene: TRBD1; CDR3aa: CASSFRQGEGDTQYF; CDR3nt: TGCGCCAGCAGCTTCCGACAGGGGGAAGGAGATACGCAGTATTTT
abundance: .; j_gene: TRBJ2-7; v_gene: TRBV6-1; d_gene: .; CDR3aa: CATAGTTYEQYF; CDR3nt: TGTGCCACGGCAGGGACGACCTACGAGCAGTACTTC
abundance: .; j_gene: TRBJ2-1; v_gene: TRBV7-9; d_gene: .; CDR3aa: CASSLEHEQFF; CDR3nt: TGTGCCAGCAGCTTGGAGCATGAGCAGTTCTTC
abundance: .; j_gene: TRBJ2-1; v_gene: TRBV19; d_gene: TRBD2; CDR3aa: CASSTGTSGMGNEQFF; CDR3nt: TGTGCCAGTAGTACCGGGACTAGCGGGATGGGCAATGAGCAGTTCTTC
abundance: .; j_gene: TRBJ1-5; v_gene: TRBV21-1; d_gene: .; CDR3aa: CASSKDFFHQPQHF; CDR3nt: TGTGCCAGCAGCAAGGACTTTTTCCATCAGCCCCAGCATTTT
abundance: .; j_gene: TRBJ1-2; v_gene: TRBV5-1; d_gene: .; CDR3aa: CASSLEGDGYGYTF; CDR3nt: TGCGCCAGCAGCTTGGAAGGGGACGGGTATGGCTACACCTTC
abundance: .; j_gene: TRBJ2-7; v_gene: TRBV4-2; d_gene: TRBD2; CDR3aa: CASSQDQGSGSHEQYF; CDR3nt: TGTGCCAGCAGCCAAGATCAAGGTAGCGGGAGCCACGAGCAGTACTTC
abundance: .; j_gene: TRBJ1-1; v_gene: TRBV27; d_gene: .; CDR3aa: CASIGNTEAFF; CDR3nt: TGTGCCAGCATTGGGAACACTGAAGCTTTCTTT
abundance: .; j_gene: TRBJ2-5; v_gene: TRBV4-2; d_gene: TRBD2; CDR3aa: CASGGLAIEETQYF; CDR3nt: TGTGCCAGCGGGGGACTAGCGATAGAAGAGACCCAGTACTTC
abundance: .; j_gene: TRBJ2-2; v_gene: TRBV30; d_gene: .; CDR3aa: CAWSLRGTGELFF; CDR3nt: TGTGCCTGGAGTCTCAGGGGCACCGGGGAGCTGTTTTTT
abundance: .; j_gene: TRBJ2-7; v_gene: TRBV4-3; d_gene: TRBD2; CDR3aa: CASSQDRASGPYEQYF; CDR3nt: TGCGCCAGCAGCCAAGATAGGGCTAGCGGTCCCTACGAGCAGTACTTC
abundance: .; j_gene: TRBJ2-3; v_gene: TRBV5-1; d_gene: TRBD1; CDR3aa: CASSLAGGSTDTQYF; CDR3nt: TGCGCCAGCAGCTTGGCAGGGGGTAGCACAGATACGCAGTATTTT
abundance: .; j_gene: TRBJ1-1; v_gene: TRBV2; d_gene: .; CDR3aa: CASSADPNTEAFF; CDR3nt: TGTGCCAGCAGTGCTGACCCAAACACTGAAGCTTTCTTT
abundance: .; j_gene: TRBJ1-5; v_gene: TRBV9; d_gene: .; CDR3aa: CASSTEPNQPQHF; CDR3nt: TGTGCCAGCAGCACCGAACCCAATCAGCCCCAGCATTTT
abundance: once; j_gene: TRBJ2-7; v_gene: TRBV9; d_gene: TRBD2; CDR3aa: CASSPSGLAEIEQYF; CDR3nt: TGTGCCAGCAGCCCTAGCGGACTAGCGGAGATCGAGCAGTACTTC
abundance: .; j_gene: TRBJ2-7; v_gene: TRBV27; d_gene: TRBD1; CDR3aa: CASSLSWDRAYEQYF; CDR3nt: TGTGCCAGCAGTTTATCGTGGGACAGGGCCTACGAGCAGTACTTC
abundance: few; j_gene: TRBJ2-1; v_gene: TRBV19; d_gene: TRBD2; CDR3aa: CASTPGRGVNEQFF; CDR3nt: TGTGCCAGTACCCCTGGGAGGGGCGTCAATGAGCAGTTCTTC
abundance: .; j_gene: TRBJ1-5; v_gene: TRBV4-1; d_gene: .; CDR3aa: CASSRLYSNQPQHF; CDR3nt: TGCGCCAGCAGCCGACTTTATAGCAATCAGCCCCAGCATTTT
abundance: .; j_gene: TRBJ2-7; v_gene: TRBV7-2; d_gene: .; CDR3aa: CASSASYEQYF; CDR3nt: TGTGCCAGCAGCGCGTCCTACGAGCAGTACTTC
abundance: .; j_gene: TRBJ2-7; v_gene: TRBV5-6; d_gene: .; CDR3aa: CASSLDHYEQYF; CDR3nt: TGTGCCAGCAGCTTGGACCACTACGAGCAGTACTTC
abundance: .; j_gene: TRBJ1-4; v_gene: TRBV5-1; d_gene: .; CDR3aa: CASSVASSNEKLFF; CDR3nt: TGCGCCAGCAGCGTGGCATCTAGCAATGAAAAACTGTTTTTT
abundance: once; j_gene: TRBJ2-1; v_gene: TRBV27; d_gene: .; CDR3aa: CASLGVGEQFF; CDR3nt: TGTGCCAGTTTAGGAGTCGGTGAGCAGTTCTTC
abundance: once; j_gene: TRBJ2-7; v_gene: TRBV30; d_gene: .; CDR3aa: CAWRRSSLYEQYF; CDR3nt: TGTGCCTGGAGGAGGAGCTCCTTGTACGAGCAGTACTTC
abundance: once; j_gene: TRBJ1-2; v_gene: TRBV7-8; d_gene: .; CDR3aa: CASSLEYIGGYTF; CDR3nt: TGTGCCAGCAGCTTAGAGTATATCGGGGGCTACACCTTC
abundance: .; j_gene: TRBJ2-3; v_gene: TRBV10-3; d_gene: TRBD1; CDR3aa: CAISEGTGSDTQYF; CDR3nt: TGTGCCATCAGTGAAGGGACAGGGTCAGATACGCAGTATTTT
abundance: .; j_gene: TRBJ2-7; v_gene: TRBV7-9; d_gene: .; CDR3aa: CASSYGTSSLEQYF; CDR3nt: TGTGCCAGCAGCTACGGAACTAGTTCTTTGGAGCAGTACTTC
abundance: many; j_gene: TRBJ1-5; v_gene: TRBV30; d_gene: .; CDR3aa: CAWSVGGPQHF; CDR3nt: TGTGCCTGGAGTGTGGGTGGGCCCCAGCATTTT
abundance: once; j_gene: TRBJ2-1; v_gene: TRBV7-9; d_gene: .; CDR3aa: CASSPGRSSYNEQFF; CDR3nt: TGTGCCAGCAGCCCCGGACGGAGCTCCTACAATGAGCAGTTCTTC
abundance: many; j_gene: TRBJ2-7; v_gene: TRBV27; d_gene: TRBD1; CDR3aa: CASSLGQTYEQYF; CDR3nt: TGTGCCAGCAGTTTGGGACAGACCTACGAGCAGTACTTC
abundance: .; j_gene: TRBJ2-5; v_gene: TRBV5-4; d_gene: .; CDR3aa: CASSLGQGRETQYF; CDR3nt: TGTGCCAGCAGCTTGGGGCAGGGAAGAGAGACCCAGTACTTC
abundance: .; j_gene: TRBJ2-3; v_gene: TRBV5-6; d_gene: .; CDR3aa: CASSLGLFTDTQYF; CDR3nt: TGTGCCAGCAGTCTGGGACTGTTCACAGATACGCAGTATTTT
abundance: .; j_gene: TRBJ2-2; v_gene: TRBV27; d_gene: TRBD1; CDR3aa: CASSLVGRQGIHTGELFF; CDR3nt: TGTGCCAGCAGTTTGGTTGGGCGACAGGGCATCCACACCGGGGAGCTGTTTTTT
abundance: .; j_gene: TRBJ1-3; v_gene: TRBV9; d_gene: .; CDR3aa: CASSVAAGNTIYF; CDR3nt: TGTGCCAGCAGCGTAGCAGCTGGAAACACCATATATTTT
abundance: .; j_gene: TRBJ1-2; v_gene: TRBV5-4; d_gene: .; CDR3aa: CASSLRMDYGYTF; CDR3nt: TGTGCCAGCAGCCTGAGGATGGACTATGGCTACACCTTC
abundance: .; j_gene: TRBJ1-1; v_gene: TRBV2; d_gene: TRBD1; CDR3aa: CATVSTGKATEAFF; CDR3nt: TGTGCCACCGTATCGACAGGGAAGGCCACTGAAGCTTTCTTT
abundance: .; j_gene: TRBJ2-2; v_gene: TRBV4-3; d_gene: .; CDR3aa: CASSQDLVTGELFF; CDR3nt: TGCGCCAGCAGCCAAGACTTAGTAACCGGGGAGCTGTTTTTT
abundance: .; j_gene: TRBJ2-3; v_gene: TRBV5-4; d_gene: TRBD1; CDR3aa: CASRTGQGGTDTQYF; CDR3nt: TGTGCCAGCAGAACCGGACAGGGGGGTACAGATACGCAGTATTTT
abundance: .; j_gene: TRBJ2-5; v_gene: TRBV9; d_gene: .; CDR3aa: CASSVGSGDGETQYF; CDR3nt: TGTGCCAGCAGCGTAGGGTCAGGGGATGGGGAGACCCAGTACTTC
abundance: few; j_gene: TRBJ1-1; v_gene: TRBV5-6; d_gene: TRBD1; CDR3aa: CASSLPGQGAAEAFF; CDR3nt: TGTGCCAGCAGCTTACCGGGACAGGGGGCCGCTGAAGCTTTCTTT
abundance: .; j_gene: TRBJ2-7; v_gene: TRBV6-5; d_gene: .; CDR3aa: CASSYSVGLYEQYF; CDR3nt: TGTGCCAGCAGTTACTCTGTAGGGTTATACGAGCAGTACTTC
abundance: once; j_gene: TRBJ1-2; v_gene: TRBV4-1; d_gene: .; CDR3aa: CASSQAAAHYGYTF; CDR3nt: TGCGCCAGCAGCCAAGCTGCCGCCCACTATGGCTACACCTTC
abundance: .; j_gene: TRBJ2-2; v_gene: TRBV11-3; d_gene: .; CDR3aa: CASSLSWDLNTGELFF; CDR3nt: TGTGCCAGCAGCTTAAGCTGGGACTTGAACACCGGGGAGCTGTTTTTT
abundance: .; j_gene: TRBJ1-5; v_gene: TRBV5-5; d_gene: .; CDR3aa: CASSLDLWPQHF; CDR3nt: TGTGCCAGCAGCTTGGACCTCTGGCCCCAGCATTTT
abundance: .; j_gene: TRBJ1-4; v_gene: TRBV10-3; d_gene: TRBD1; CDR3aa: CATTRGRQGSEKLFF; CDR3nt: TGTGCGACGACGCGTGGGAGACAGGGTTCTGAAAAACTGTTTTTT
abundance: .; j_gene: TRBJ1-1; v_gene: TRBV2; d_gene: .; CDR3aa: CASSEAPIGVAFF; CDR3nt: TGTGCCAGCAGTGAAGCGCCGATCGGAGTTGCTTTCTTT
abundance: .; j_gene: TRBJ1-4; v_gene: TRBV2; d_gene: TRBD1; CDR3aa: CASSDPTGGGEKLFF; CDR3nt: TGTGCCAGCAGTGACCCGACAGGGGGGGGAGAAAAACTGTTTTTT
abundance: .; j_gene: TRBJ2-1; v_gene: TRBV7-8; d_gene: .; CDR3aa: CASSSRPAEQFF; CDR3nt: TGTGCCAGCAGCTCCCGTCCTGCTGAGCAGTTCTTC
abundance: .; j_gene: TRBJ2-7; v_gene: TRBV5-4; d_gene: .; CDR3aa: CASSLGVFHEQYF; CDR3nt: TGTGCCAGCAGCTTGGGAGTTTTCCACGAGCAGTACTTC
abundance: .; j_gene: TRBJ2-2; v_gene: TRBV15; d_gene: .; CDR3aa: CATSAVGGELFF; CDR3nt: TGTGCCACCAGCGCCGTTGGCGGGGAGCTGTTTTTT
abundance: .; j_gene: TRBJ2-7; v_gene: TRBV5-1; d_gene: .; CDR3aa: CASSFAGPPYEQYF; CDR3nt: TGCGCCAGCAGCTTCGCCGGGCCCCCTTACGAGCAGTACTTC
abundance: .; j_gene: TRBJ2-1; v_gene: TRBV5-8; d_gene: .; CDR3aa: CASSFGNGNKQFF; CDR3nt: TGTGCCAGCAGCTTCGGAAACGGCAATAAGCAGTTCTTC
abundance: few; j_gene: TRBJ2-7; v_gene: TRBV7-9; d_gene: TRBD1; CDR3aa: CASSSRGPYEQYF; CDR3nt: TGTGCCAGCAGCTCCAGGGGGCCCTACGAGCAGTACTTC
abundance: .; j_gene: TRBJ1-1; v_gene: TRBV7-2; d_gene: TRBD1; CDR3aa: CASSLGLQGAGNTEAFF; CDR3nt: TGTGCCAGCAGCTTAGGTTTACAGGGGGCCGGGAACACTGAAGCTTTCTTT